The 22 T cell receptor beta chains given below trace back to one sample, sequenced in a study of radiation and T cells in renal cell carcinoma. Assay used: immunoSEQ multiplex PCR; TCRdb lists only in-frame clones, some missing. Of fewer than 200,000 clones in the sample, approximately 90% are singletons; the top ten hold roughly 12%. Described time point: blood 4 weeks post-SBRT, at nephrectomy. As for treatment: 15 Gy SBRT to primary tumor, nephrectomy 4 weeks later. Sample: blood, taken from a patient whose treatment included radiotherapy and nephrectomy. These receptors originate from a woman between 50 and 59 years old with renal cell carcinoma.

This clone was observed a single time. The chain employs TRBV9 and TRBJ2-2; D ambiguous. This CDR3 contains 15 residues. Germline CDR1 and CDR2: SGDLS and YYNGEE. V lost 2 bases and J lost 2, with 10 bases in between. In nucleotides, the CDR3 is TGTGCCAGCAGCGTTAGGCAGAGTAACACCGGGGAGCTGTTTTTT. It translates to CASSVRQSNTGELFF. Using reference TRBV9 and TRBJ2-2 for the parts outside the CDR3, the full variable domain is DSGVTQTPKHLITATGQRVTLRCSPRSGDLSVYWYQQSLDQGLQFLIQYYNGEERAKGNILERFSAQQFPDLHSELNLSSLELGDSALYFCASSVRQSNTGELFFGEGSRLTVL.

Only a few counts were recorded for this clone. The sample has other DNA sequences that encode this CDR3 too. The gene calls are TRBV5-1 and TRBJ1-6; D is unclear. The CDR3 is made up of 15 amino acids. Germline CDR1 is SGHRS and CDR2 is YFSETQ. Between the trimmed V and J ends, which lost 0 bases and 8 bases, there was a span of 12 bases. CDR3 sequence (DNA): TGCGCCAGCAGCTTGGAGGGAGGGCGGGATTCACCCCTCCACTTT. It codes for CASSLEGGRDSPLHF.

This clone was detected once. The V gene is TRBV12-5, the J gene TRBJ1-1; possible D gene TRBD1, 5 bases. The V gene lost 8 bases and the J gene lost 1 base, with 14 bases spanning the gap. From germline, CDR1 is LGHNT and CDR2 FRNRAP. The CDR3 runs 14 residues. CDR3: CASRVGTRNTEAFF. CDR3 DNA: TGTGCTAGTAGGGTGGGGACTAGGAACACTGAAGCTTTCTTT.

This clone has a single count. CDR3 in DNA: TGTGCCAGCTCACCACCGAAACCGCAAGAGACCCAGTACTTC. Amino acids: CASSPPKPQETQYF. The V gene is TRBV18, the J gene TRBJ2-5; D is unresolved. V gave up 0 bases and J gave up 2 bases, with 7 bases separating them. The CDR3 is made up of 14 amino acids. Germline V CDR1 and CDR2: KGHSH, LQKENI.

The chain carries TRBV27 and TRBJ1-2; 9 bases match TRBD1. This CDR3 region has 14 residues. The trim removed 5 bases at V and 8 bases at J, leaving 9 bases unmatched. Germline-derived CDR1 and CDR2 are MNHEY and SMNVEV (reference sequence). Here the CDR3 reads CASSPGQGWVGYTF. CDR3 bases: TGTGCCAGCAGTCCCGGACAGGGGTGGGTCGGCTACACCTTC.

For this clone: Other DNA sequences from this sample encode an identical CDR3 as well. The chain joins TRBV9 to TRBJ1-3; D is unclear. Looked up from germline, CDR1 is SGDLS and CDR2 is YYNGEE. The CDR3 is 15 amino acids. With 1 base removed from V and 0 bases from J, the gap between germline ends came to 8 bases. CDR3 in amino acids: CASSVRGDSGNTIYF. In DNA, the CDR3 is TGTGCCAGCAGCGTACGCGGAGACTCTGGAAACACCATATATTTT.

The V call is TRBV5-1, the J call TRBJ2-7, with D possibly being TRBD1 or TRBD2 (5 bases each). The V and J ends lost 0 bases and 3 bases respectively, with 13 bases between them. The CDR3 spans 15 residues. In germline, CDR1 is SGHRS, CDR2 YFSETQ. The CDR3 loop is CASSLAAGSLYEQYF. CDR3 nucleotides: TGCGCCAGCAGCTTGGCGGCAGGGAGCCTCTACGAGCAGTACTTC.

The CDR3 DNA is TGCGCCAGCAGCCAAGATCTCCTTGGTAACACTGAAGCTTTCTTT. It is translated as CASSQDLLGNTEAFF. The chain combines TRBV4-3 with TRBJ1-1; D gene unclear. Germline V gene lookup returns CDR1 LGHNA and CDR2 YSLEER. The V gene lost 0 bases and the J gene lost 2 bases, with 10 bases spanning the gap. The CDR3 extends over 15 amino acids.

The chain carries TRBV5-1 and TRBJ1-4; D is uncertain. CDR1 and CDR2 (germline): SGHRS, YFSETQ. The V end lost 1 base, the J end lost 0 bases, and 13 bases lay between the germline ends. The CDR3 sequence is 17 residues long. This CDR3 is CASSLSARAATNEKLFF. Here the CDR3 DNA reads TGCGCCAGCAGCTTGTCCGCGAGGGCTGCAACTAATGAAAAACTGTTTTTT.

This chain uses TRBV6-6 with TRBJ2-3, with 10 bases fitting TRBD2. J lost 7 bases, V lost 3 bases, and 7 bases had no gene match. The CDR3 is made up of 15 amino acids. Germline CDR1 MNHNY, CDR2 SVGAGI (reference sequence). The CDR3 protein is CASSYEAGGRNTQYF. The CDR3 bases are TGTGCCAGCAGTTATGAAGCGGGGGGGCGTAATACGCAGTATTTT.

This rearrangement joins TRBV5-1 to TRBJ2-5; D unclear. V was cut by 4 bases and J by 2 bases, with 6 bases left in between. This CDR3 has 12 amino acids. Germline lookup yields CDR1 SGHRS and CDR2 YFSETQ. The CDR3 DNA reads TGCGCCAGCAGCCGTACTCAAGAGACCCAGTACTTC. As protein: CASSRTQETQYF.

The chain has TRBV6-1 and TRBJ1-5; a weak D match, TRBD1 (5 bases). Germline CDR1 and CDR2: MNHNS and SASEGT. The germline V and J ends were trimmed by 5 bases and 4 bases, with 9 bases remaining between them. The CDR3 is 13 residues long. The CDR3 region has the DNA TGTGCCAGCAGTCACGACAGAAATCAGCCCCAGCATTTT. Amino acid sequence: CASSHDRNQPQHF.

The chain is built from TRBV6-6 and TRBJ1-6; D gene ambiguous. Trimming shortened V by 2 bases and J by 9 bases, and 11 bases separated the two germline ends. The CDR3 covers 14 residues. Germline V gene data show CDR1 as MNHNY and CDR2 as SVGAGI (reference sequence). CDR3 in DNA: TGTGCCAGCAGTTACCGGCTGTGGGGTTCACCCCTCCACTTT. The encoded protein is CASSYRLWGSPLHF.

The genes are TRBV7-6 and TRBJ2-3; D is perhaps TRBD2 (6 bases). CDR3 length equals 16 residues. Between the trimmed V and J ends, which lost 1 base and 2 bases, there was a span of 13 bases. The germline V gene encodes CDR1 SGHVS and CDR2 FNYEAQ. CDR3 amino acids: CASSLVTSYPTDTQYF. The CDR3, as DNA: TGTGCCAGCAGCTTAGTGACTAGTTATCCCACAGATACGCAGTATTTT.

The V call is TRBV28, the J call TRBJ1-2, with a weak D call TRBD1 (6 bases). Germline V gene sequence: CDR1 MDHEN, CDR2 SYDVKM. Trimming cost V 4 bases and J 0 bases, with 9 bases left between them. The CDR3 runs to 14 residues. The CDR3 region has the DNA TGTGCCAGCAGTTATGGACAGCCTAACTATGGCTACACCTTC. It encodes CASSYGQPNYGYTF.

The J gene is TRBJ2-1, the V gene TRBV4-2; D gene unclear. Trimming left V 4 bases short and J 4 bases short, with 14 bases between. In germline, CDR1 is LGHNA, CDR2 YNFKEQ. The CDR3 totals 15 residues. CDR3 DNA sequence: TGTGCCAGCAGCCCCGACGGGCCGACATACAATGAGCAGTTCTTC. Translating it yields CASSPDGPTYNEQFF.

V usage is TRBV9 and J usage is TRBJ2-1; no firm D call. There are 14 residues in the CDR3. CDR1 and CDR2 (germline): SGDLS, YYNGEE. V was pared by 3 bases and J by 6 bases, with 13 bases between. CDR3 sequence reads: CASSAMMIGNEQFF. CDR3 bases: TGTGCCAGCAGCGCTATGATGATTGGCAATGAGCAGTTCTTC.

This clone was seen more than once but under ten times. The gene calls are TRBV9 and TRBJ1-2; D perhaps matches TRBD1 (6 bases). V was shortened by 4 bases and J by 7 bases, with 17 bases between the two germline ends. Germline CDR1 reads SGDLS; CDR2 reads YYNGEE. This CDR3 contains 14 residues. DNA of the CDR3: TGTGCCAGCAGCCCCCAACATGGGGGGGCTGGCTACACCTTC. Translating it yields CASSPQHGGAGYTF.

The chain has TRBV18 and TRBJ2-5, with D perhaps matching TRBD1 or TRBD2 (5 bases each). The CDR3 sequence is 14 residues long. Trimming took off 3 bases at V and 5 bases at J, with 13 bases between the two ends. CDR1 is KGHSH and CDR2 is LQKENI in the germline V gene. The CDR3 sequence is CASSPSPGLETQYF. The CDR3, as DNA: TGTGCCAGCTCACCCAGTCCGGGGCTCGAGACCCAGTACTTC.

This chain uses TRBV30 with TRBJ2-7; TRBD1 or TRBD2 may be the D gene (5 bases each). Per the germline V gene, CDR1 is GTSNPN and CDR2 is SVGIG (reference sequence). This CDR3 comprises 14 residues. V was clipped by 4 bases and J by 0 bases, with 13 bases between them. The CDR3 nucleotides are TGTGCCTGGAACGAGGGGCTAAGCTCCTACGAGCAGTACTTC. Translation gives CAWNEGLSSYEQYF.

The CDR3 DNA is TGTGCCAGTAGTGTGGGGGCTTGGAACACTGAAGCTTTCTTT. Its protein is CASSVGAWNTEAFF. V is TRBV19 and J is TRBJ1-1; possibly TRBD1 for D (6 bases). V gave up 5 bases and J gave up 1 base, with 11 bases separating them. Germline V gives CDR1 LNHDA, CDR2 SQIVND (reference sequence). The CDR3 loop spans 14 amino acids.

The rearrangement links TRBV7-9 to TRBJ1-6, with D uncertain. Germline loops: CDR1 SEHNR, CDR2 FQNEAQ (reference sequence). Trimming removed 1 base at V and 8 bases at J, with 12 bases between. CDR3 length equals 15 residues. This CDR3 reads CASSLGRTADSPLHF. The CDR3 bases are TGTGCCAGCAGCTTAGGCCGAACGGCGGATTCACCCCTCCACTTT.